This passage covers 18 T cell receptor beta chains from one sample sequenced in a study of radiotherapy plus CTLA-4 blockade in lung cancer. Using immunoSEQ multiplex PCR, the repertoire was profiled, and TCRdb retains in-frame clones only, with some absent. The sample carries tens of thousands of clones, 72% recorded once. This specimen was peripheral blood, taken from a patient treated with radiotherapy plus ipilimumab. These receptors came from a human donor with non-small cell lung cancer whose response to radiotherapy plus ipilimumab could not be evaluated.

This sequence joins TRBV18 and TRBJ1-1; the D is unclear. The CDR3 contains 16 residues. V lost 1 base and J lost 1, with 13 bases in between. CDR1 and CDR2 (germline): KGHSH, LQKENI. The CDR3 reads CASSPLRQISNTEAFF. The DNA for the CDR3 is TGTGCCAGCTCACCACTTCGCCAGATATCGAACACTGAAGCTTTCTTT.

The V call is TRBV4-3, the J call TRBJ1-1, with a weak D call TRBD1 (5 bases). CDR3 length: 14 residues. The ends were cut back, 1 base at V and 4 bases at J, with 10 bases in the middle. Per the germline V gene, CDR1 is LGHNA and CDR2 is YSLEER. DNA for the CDR3: TGCGCCAGCAGCCAAGTTACGGGGGGCACTGAAGCTTTCTTT. Protein: CASSQVTGGTEAFF.

The rearrangement joins TRBV18 to TRBJ2-5; D might be TRBD1 (6 bases). The V end lost 4 bases, the J end lost 0 bases, and 12 bases lay between the germline ends. Germline V gene data show CDR1 as KGHSH and CDR2 as LQKENI. The CDR3 loop spans 15 amino acids. The CDR3 loop reads CASSQTTGYQETQYF. DNA for the CDR3: TGTGCCAGCTCACAGACTACAGGGTACCAAGAGACCCAGTACTTC.

This rearrangement joins TRBV5-6 to TRBJ1-1, with D perhaps matching TRBD1 (5 bases). CDR1 and CDR2 from the germline V gene are SGHDT and YYEEEE. The CDR3 extends over 14 amino acids. Trimming shortened V by 3 bases and J by 3 bases, and 12 bases separated the two germline ends. CDR3 coding DNA: TGTGCCAGCAGCTGGTTTGGGGGGTACACTGAAGCTTTCTTT. As protein: CASSWFGGYTEAFF.

This chain joins TRBV30 and TRBJ2-2, with a weak D call TRBD1 (7 bases). CDR1 and CDR2 from the germline V gene are GTSNPN and SVGIG (reference sequence). Between the trimmed V and J ends, which lost 0 bases and 7 bases, there was a span of 12 bases. The CDR3 loop spans 14 amino acids. Here the CDR3 DNA reads TGTGCCTGGAGTGTCGGCAGGGGGGACGGGGAGCTGTTTTTT. Its protein is CAWSVGRGDGELFF.

This chain joins TRBV10-1 and TRBJ2-7, with 7 bases matching TRBD2. CDR3 length: 17 residues. V lost 0 bases to trimming and J lost 0 bases; unmatched junction nucleotides: 8. Germline V gene lookup returns CDR1 WNHNN and CDR2 SYGVQD (reference sequence). The CDR3 DNA reads TGCGCCAGCAGTGAGTCGAAGCTAGCGGCAAACTCCTACGAGCAGTACTTC. This translates into CASSESKLAANSYEQYF.

The chain links TRBV28 to TRBJ2-4; TRBD2 is a possible D gene (7 bases). There are 13 residues in the CDR3. V lost 8 bases to trimming and J lost 7 bases, with 15 bases between them. CDR1 MDHEN and CDR2 SYDVKM come from the germline V gene. CDR3: CASRGAGWNIQYF. Here the CDR3 DNA reads TGTGCCAGCCGGGGGGCGGGGTGGAACATTCAGTACTTC.

This clone was counted a few times. This sequence joins TRBV5-6 and TRBJ1-5, with a possible D match to TRBD1 (5 bases). The CDR3 totals 13 residues. Germline V gene data show CDR1 as SGHDT and CDR2 as YYEEEE. V was pared by 2 bases and J by 2 bases, with 5 bases between. The CDR3 here is CASSLQGNQPQHF. CDR3 bases: TGTGCCAGCAGCTTACAGGGCAATCAGCCCCAGCATTTT.

V gene TRBV30 combines with J gene TRBJ1-5; 9 bases line up with TRBD1. CDR3 length: 15 amino acids. Germline V lookup: CDR1 GTSNPN, CDR2 SVGIG (reference sequence). The trim removed 2 bases at V and 2 bases at J, leaving 4 bases unmatched. The CDR3 DNA follows: TGTGCCTGGAGTCCGCGACAGGGGGGCAATCAGCCCCAGCATTTT. It is translated as CAWSPRQGGNQPQHF.

This clone was counted a few times. The chain uses TRBV10-3 and TRBJ1-4; 8 bases map to TRBD1. Germline CDR1 and CDR2: ENHRY and SYGVKD. This CDR3 spans 14 amino acids. Trimming took 3 bases from V and 8 from J; bases not matched to a gene: 5. CDR3 coding DNA: TGTGCCATCAGTGAAGGGCGGGACAGGGAAAAACTGTTTTTT. Encoded protein: CAISEGRDREKLFF.

This clone occurred a few times. V is TRBV30 and J is TRBJ2-7, with D possibly being TRBD1 (5 bases). The CDR3 extends over 12 amino acids. The germline V and J ends were trimmed by 2 bases and 6 bases, with 11 bases remaining between them. Per germline, CDR1 GTSNPN and CDR2 SVGIG (reference sequence). The CDR3 coding sequence is TGTGCCTGGAGTAGGGGTATAGGCGAGCAGTACTTC. It encodes CAWSRGIGEQYF.

The chain employs TRBV4-1 and TRBJ1-1; D is unclear. The V and J ends lost 4 bases and 0 bases respectively, with 9 bases between them. The CDR3 is made up of 14 amino acids. Per germline, CDR1 MGHRA and CDR2 YSYEKL. CDR3 bases: TGCGCCAGCAGCCCCTCTTTAATGAACACTGAAGCTTTCTTT. Translated: CASSPSLMNTEAFF.

In this sample, this clone turned up a few times. The gene calls are TRBV6-4 and TRBJ2-3, with 9 bases aligning to TRBD2. The trim removed 4 bases at V and 6 bases at J, leaving 2 bases unmatched. Germline CDR1 and CDR2: MRHNA and SNTAGT. This CDR3 is built from 13 residues. CDR3 loop: CASSVLAGDTQYF. The CDR3 DNA follows: TGTGCCAGCAGTGTCCTAGCGGGGGATACGCAGTATTTT.

Only a few counts were recorded for this clone. The chain's CDR3 is CASRQQSTNEKLFF. In DNA, the CDR3 is TGTGCCAGCAGGCAACAGTCAACTAATGAAAAACTGTTTTTT. The V gene is TRBV6-6, the J gene TRBJ1-4; D gene unclear. The CDR3 is made up of 14 amino acids. Trimming took off 6 bases at V and 0 bases at J, with 8 bases between the two ends. Germline V gene lookup returns CDR1 MNHNY and CDR2 SVGAGI (reference sequence).

The chain links TRBV6-1 to TRBJ1-2; 9 bases are shared with TRBD1. The CDR3 extends over 15 amino acids. Germline CDR1 is MNHNS and CDR2 is SASEGT. J gave up 4 bases and V 7 bases, and 10 bases lay outside the gene matches. CDR3 amino acids: CASILNRDRAYGYTF. The CDR3 coding sequence is TGTGCCAGCATTCTAAACCGGGACAGGGCCTATGGCTACACCTTC.

Here the CDR3 reads CASSFELANYGYTF. For the CDR3, the DNA is TGCGCCAGCAGCTTCGAACTAGCTAACTATGGCTACACCTTC. The genes are TRBV5-1 and TRBJ1-2, with D unclear. V was shortened by 2 bases and J by 0 bases, with 8 bases between the two germline ends. The CDR3 extends over 14 amino acids. Germline CDR1 is SGHRS and CDR2 is YFSETQ.

V gene TRBV28 combines with J gene TRBJ1-2; the D is unclear. Germline loops: CDR1 MDHEN, CDR2 SYDVKM. This CDR3 has 16 amino acids. Trimming took 3 bases from V and 4 from J, leaving 18 bases between them. CDR3 region: CASSLLDSRLGYGYTF. The CDR3 nucleotides are TGTGCCAGCAGTTTGCTGGACTCCCGGCTGGGCTATGGCTACACCTTC.

This clone appeared a few times. The rearrangement uses TRBV9 and TRBJ2-3, with 8 nucleotides matching TRBD1. The germline CDR1 and CDR2 sequences are SGDLS and YYNGEE. CDR3 length: 15 amino acids. Germline trimming cut 4 bases from V and 1 base from J; bases unmatched to any gene: 5. The CDR3 loop is CASSSRDRRTDTQYF. In DNA, the CDR3 is TGTGCCAGCAGCTCTCGGGACAGGCGCACAGATACGCAGTATTTT.